Each of the 11 T cell receptor beta chains below was sequenced from the same sample in a study of tumor-infiltrating lymphocytes in primary liver carcinoma (dated by TCRdb to the late 2010s). Without any cell sorting, total RNA and DNA were co-extracted from about 20-30 mg of bulk tissue using the AllPrep DNA/RNA mini kit. TCRdb names Illumina HiSeq 2500 as the instrument used. A constant-region primer and ProtoScript II reverse transcriptase were used to reverse-transcribe TCRbeta-specific cDNA from roughly 0.55 ug total RNA. TCRbeta libraries were built with three nested multiplex PCR rounds, a slightly modified ARM-PCR procedure. Each of the first two PCR rounds ran for approximately 9 cycles using multiplex TRBV1-TRBV30 forward primers together with a Cbeta reverse primer. TCRdb took the public reads, trimmed them with fastp at Q25, ran MiXCR for clone calling and kept in-frame beta chains. Entries that share a CDR3 protein sequence are merged under the most common genes and DNA. Within this sample are about 92,000 distinct CDR3 sequences, with just over 65% of them counted one time only. The ten most abundant clones make up around 30% of the sample.

Material: tumor-adjacent normal liver tissue. The receptors originated from a man aged 35 to 55 with primary liver carcinoma and hepatitis B virus infection.

In regard to this clonotype: Sequence at one end of the junction differs from germline and may be a read error. The J gene is TRBJ2-7, the V gene TRBV10-3; D might be TRBD1 (5 bases). The V gene's germline CDR1 is ENHRY and CDR2 SYGVKD. The CDR3 loop spans 15 amino acids. The CDR3, as DNA: TGTGCCGTCAGCCACCCGACAGAGCACCCTTACGAGCATTACTTC. It translates to CAVSHPTEHPYEHYF.

In its sample, this clonotype was seen a few times. The V call is TRBV6-5, the J call TRBJ2-5; 8 bases agree with TRBD2. The CDR3 contains 17 residues. CDR1 and CDR2 (germline): MNHEY, SVGAGI. Germline trimming cut 2 bases from V and 5 bases from J; bases unmatched to any gene: 13. The CDR3, as DNA: TGTGCCAGCAGTTACCGTCCCCCCGGGGGGGGCGGGGAGACCCAGTACTTC. It translates to CASSYRPPGGGGETQYF.

In regard to this clonotype: This is likely a read error, given that the CDR3 carries no conserved phenylalanine or tryptophan at its end. The DNA is omitted, as the CDR3 cannot be located on it reliably, and the CDR3 follows TCRdb's listing. The chain joins TRBV12-5 to TRBJ1-2; the table's D call, TRBD1, was not checked against the DNA. Both ends counted, the CDR3 spans 16 residues. The V gene's germline CDR1 is LGHNT and CDR2 FRNRAP. The CDR3 sequence is CASGLVLGQGLYGYPV.

This clonotype has a count of ten or more. The chain links TRBV10-3 to TRBJ2-3; D call uncertain. Per the germline V gene, CDR1 is ENHRY and CDR2 is SYGVKD. The CDR3 is 14 amino acids. The V end lost 0 bases, the J end lost 4 bases, and 8 bases lay between the germline ends. This CDR3 is CAISESTSADTQYF. The CDR3 region has the DNA TGTGCCATCAGTGAGTCGACCTCCGCAGATACGCAGTATTTT.

This clonotype has just one count. This chain links TRBV5-4 with TRBJ2-3, with a tentative D call TRBD2 (6 bases). Germline CDR1 reads SGHNT; CDR2 reads YYREEE (reference sequence). V lost 3 bases, J lost 6 bases, and 8 bases lay in between. The length of the CDR3 is 12 residues. CDR3 DNA sequence: TGTGCCAGCAGCTGGGGGAGGGATACGCAGTATTTT. It codes for CASSWGRDTQYF.

To note about this clonotype: Mismatch with germline at one junction end may stem from a read error. This sequence joins TRBV28 and TRBJ1-4, with D perhaps TRBD1 (6 bases). Germline V CDR1 and CDR2: MDHEN, SYDVKM. This CDR3 region has 14 residues. The CDR3 DNA reads as TGTACCAGCAGTTTAGGACAGCTTAAAGGAAAACTGTTTTTT. Protein: CTSSLGQLKGKLFF.

Comments on this clonotype: Germline and junction disagree at one end, which may indicate a read error. The J gene is TRBJ2-5, the V gene TRBV11-2; D may be TRBD2 (5 bases). Germline CDR1 and CDR2: SGHAT and FQNNGV. This CDR3 region has 16 residues. The CDR3 spells CGSRSPDSTHHETQYF. The CDR3, as DNA: TGTGGCAGCAGATCCCCGGACTCGACCCACCATGAGACCCAGTACTTC. The whole variable domain, remainder taken from reference TRBV11-2 and TRBJ2-5, is EAGVAQSPRYKIIEKRQSVAFWCNPISGHATLYWYQQILGQGPKLLIQFQNNGVVDDSQLPKDRFSAERLKGVDSTLKIQPAKLEDSAVYLCGSRSPDSTHHETQYFGPGTRLLVL.

As for this clonotype: The junction and the germline gene differ at one end; a read error may be behind it. The chain couples TRBV6-2 or TRBV6-3 to TRBJ1-1; TRBD1 is a possible D gene (6 bases). The germline CDR1 and CDR2 sequences are MNHEY and SVGEGT. The CDR3 runs 17 residues. The CDR3 DNA follows: TGTGCCAGCAGTTTTCCGCCCTTACAGGGAGATAACAGTGAAGCTTTCTTT. As protein: CASSFPPLQGDNSEAFF.

This clonotype occurred many times. The rearrangement uses TRBV6-6 and TRBJ1-1; D might be TRBD1 (6 bases). This CDR3 region has 15 residues. The V gene lost 4 bases and the J gene lost 1 base, with 13 bases spanning the gap. CDR1 MNHNY and CDR2 SVGAGI come from the germline V gene (reference sequence). CDR3 DNA sequence: TGTGCCAGCAGTTTTCCGCCGGGACAGAACACTGAAGCTTTCTTT. Its protein product is CASSFPPGQNTEAFF.

A few counts support this clonotype. J is TRBJ2-3 and V is TRBV7-9, with 12 bases matching TRBD1. Germline V gives CDR1 SEHNR, CDR2 FQNEAQ (reference sequence). This CDR3 contains 15 residues. The V segment lost 5 bases and the J segment 4 bases; nucleotides outside the gene matches: 4. The DNA of the CDR3 is TGTGCCAGCAGCAGGGGACAGGGGGCGGCAGATACGCAGTATTTT. The encoded protein is CASSRGQGAADTQYF.

Remarks on this clonotype: Compared with germline, one end of the junction differs, possibly owing to a read error. The chain is built from TRBV29-1 and TRBJ1-2; possible D gene TRBD1, 5 bases. Looked up from germline, CDR1 is SQVTM and CDR2 is ANQGSEA. This CDR3 contains 14 residues. CDR3 loop: CSVRLGQRNYCYTF. The CDR3 nucleotides are TGCAGCGTTCGTTTGGGGCAGAGGAACTATTGCTACACCTTC.